Listed below are T cell receptor beta chains from one sample, sequenced in a study of vaccination and CD4 T cells after COVID-19. For these receptors, no antigen is known. MiXCR was run by TCRdb on the PCR reads, yielding one entry per CDR3 protein. The sample includes approximately 15,000 distinct CDR3 sequences, approximately 60% of them seen just once. The sample was CD4+ T cells from blood, cultured in vitro, taken after SARS-CoV-2 vaccination. These receptors were obtained from a human donor who had recovered from COVID-19. The conserved cysteine and the conserved F or W are not part of the CDR3 here. The order of the fields is J gene, CDR3 length, V gene, CDR3 protein.

>TRBJ2-7|13|TRBV7-6
ASSLTDRSLYEQY
>TRBJ1-6|12|TRBV27
ASSLGDPNSPLH
>TRBJ1-2|13|TRBV7-3
ASSPGHLGAYGYT
>TRBJ1-1|12|TRBV6-2/TRBV6-3
ASSYAGPKAEAF
>TRBJ2-7|9|TRBV15
ATRGGAGKY
>TRBJ1-2|13|TRBV27
ASKPLPGGKYGYT
>TRBJ1-2|11|TRBV6-2/TRBV6-3
ATSKTALEGYT
>TRBJ2-1|14|TRBV4-2
ASSRRSSGSYNEQF
>TRBJ1-2|11|TRBV18
ASSPSGNYGYT
>TRBJ1-6|12|TRBV7-9
ASSLAGYNSPLH
>TRBJ1-1|13|TRBV5-1
ASSLRTYLNTEAF
>TRBJ1-5|13|TRBV19
ATQPNLSRDQPQH
>TRBJ1-5|13|TRBV19
ASSPNDGGNQPQH
>TRBJ1-5|11|TRBV6-1
ASSRDSYQPQH
>TRBJ1-3|14|TRBV20-1
SAPGKGYPPGNTIY
>TRBJ2-5|13|TRBV24-1
ATSDVRGSQETQY
>TRBJ2-6|13|TRBV6-1
ASSRVGSGANVLT
>TRBJ1-2|13|TRBV5-3
ARSGEGAAAQGYT
>TRBJ1-5|12|TRBV12-3/TRBV12-4
ASSPQGAYQPQH
>TRBJ2-3|13|TRBV19
ASRGAGFDADTQY
>TRBJ1-2|12|TRBV18
ASSPAAGENGYT
>TRBJ1-2|14|TRBV27
ASSLSGTSSNYGYT
>TRBJ2-5|13|TRBV10-1
ASSESIVGGETQY
>TRBJ1-5|12|TRBV15
ATSGGMGNQPQH
>TRBJ1-2|10|TRBV27
ASRGLGGGYT
>TRBJ1-1|15|TRBV7-9
ASSLDKGGFLNTEAF